Listed below are T cell receptor beta chains from one sample, sequenced in a study of OX40 agonist ivuxolimab in advanced cancers. Some clones are missing from TCRdb's copy, which holds only in-frame ones; the method was immunoSEQ multiplex PCR. The sample contains about 150,000 clones, about nine tenths of which appear only once. The starting material was CD4+ or CD8+ T cells sorted from blood, obtained in a trial of the OX40 agonist ivuxolimab. The receptors shown here come from an adult with an advanced solid tumor such as melanoma, head and neck, liver or kidney cancer. The CDR3 runs from the conserved cysteine through the conserved F or W. D genes are given only for firm matches. The size field is filled for only some rows; it gives once, few, many or a size class.

J gene | clone size | V gene | D gene | CDR3 protein | CDR3 DNA
TRBJ2-1 | - | TRBV9 | TRBD2 | CASSVGGVPDEQFF | TGTGCCAGCAGCGTCGGGGGGGTCCCGGATGAGCAGTTCTTC
TRBJ1-2 | few | TRBV5-1 | - | CASSLGQSNYGYTF | TGCGCCAGCAGCTTGGGACAGTCGAACTATGGCTACACCTTC
TRBJ2-5 | - | TRBV27 | - | CASGLKPETQYF | TGTGCCAGCGGGTTAAAACCTGAGACCCAGTACTTC
TRBJ1-4 | - | TRBV27 | TRBD1 | CASSSGTASATNEKLFF | TGTGCCAGCAGTTCGGGGACAGCTTCCGCAACTAATGAAAAACTGTTTTTT
TRBJ2-2 | - | TRBV5-1 | - | CASSFRGADTGELFF | TGCGCCAGCAGCTTCCGGGGAGCGGACACCGGGGAGCTGTTTTTT
TRBJ1-2 | few | TRBV6-5 | TRBD1 | CASSPTDRYGGYTF | TGTGCCAGCAGTCCGACGGACAGGTATGGCGGCTACACCTTC
TRBJ1-4 | - | TRBV7-8 | TRBD1 | CASSLVVGTGGEKLFF | TGTGCCAGCAGCTTAGTCGTTGGGACAGGGGGCGAAAAACTGTTTTTT
TRBJ1-1 | - | TRBV28 | TRBD1 | CASSDTGVWTEAFF | TGTGCCAGCAGCGATACAGGGGTTTGGACTGAAGCTTTCTTT
TRBJ1-1 | - | TRBV5-1 | - | CASTPPPPLNTEAFF | TGCGCCAGCACCCCGCCCCCCCCTTTGAACACTGAAGCTTTCTTT
TRBJ1-1 | many | TRBV19 | - | CASSIAGRLTEAFF | TGTGCCAGTAGTATAGCAGGGCGATTGACTGAAGCTTTCTTT
TRBJ1-2 | few | TRBV5-1 | TRBD1 | CASSLEGAVRLGYTF | TGCGCCAGCAGCTTGGAGGGGGCAGTTCGGTTGGGCTACACCTTC
TRBJ2-2 | - | TRBV19 | TRBD2 | CASTTRIAGGYTGELFF | TGTGCCAGTACTACCCGGATAGCGGGAGGATACACCGGGGAGCTGTTTTTT
TRBJ2-3 | - | TRBV19 | - | CASSSWTDLFGTDTQYF | TGTGCCAGTAGTTCTTGGACAGACCTTTTTGGCACAGATACGCAGTATTTT
TRBJ1-4 | - | TRBV18 | - | CASSPQWGEKLFF | TGTGCCAGCTCACCACAATGGGGTGAAAAACTGTTTTTT
TRBJ2-7 | - | TRBV28 | TRBD2 | CASSSGRVGEQYF | TGTGCCAGCAGTAGCGGGAGGGTGGGGGAGCAGTACTTC
TRBJ1-4 | - | TRBV9 | TRBD1 | CASSVGTGVTNEKLFF | TGTGCCAGCAGCGTCGGGACAGGGGTAACTAATGAAAAACTGTTTTTT
TRBJ2-3 | - | TRBV4-2 | TRBD1 | CASSQDPQGDFGADTQYF | TGTGCCAGCAGCCAAGACCCACAGGGGGACTTTGGTGCAGATACGCAGTATTTT
TRBJ1-3 | - | TRBV18 | TRBD1 | CASSPQGAISGNTIYF | TGTGCCAGCTCACCACAGGGGGCAATATCTGGAAACACCATATATTTT
TRBJ1-1 | few | TRBV28 | - | CASKGGDTNTEAFF | TGTGCCAGCAAGGGTGGGGACACGAACACTGAAGCTTTCTTT
TRBJ1-2 | once | TRBV4-2 | TRBD1 | CASSQDRGTGMSYGYTF | TGTGCCAGCAGCCAAGATCGGGGGACAGGGATGTCTTACGGCTACACCTTC
TRBJ1-2 | - | TRBV10-3 | - | CAISETGDYGYTF | TGTGCCATCAGTGAGACTGGGGACTATGGCTACACCTTC
TRBJ2-2 | - | TRBV13 | - | CASSLETYRELFF | TGTGCCAGCAGCTTAGAGACCTATCGGGAGCTGTTTTTT
TRBJ2-4 | - | TRBV28 | - | CASTFSGTSHIQYF | TGTGCCAGCACTTTCTCCGGGACCTCGCACATTCAGTACTTC
TRBJ1-1 | - | TRBV19 | - | CASSMGGTYTEAFF | TGTGCCAGTAGTATGGGCGGGACGTACACTGAAGCTTTCTTT
TRBJ2-7 | - | TRBV5-4 | - | CASSLVSDLGEQYF | TGTGCCAGCAGCTTGGTTTCGGATCTCGGGGAGCAGTACTTC
TRBJ2-5 | - | TRBV28 | - | CASSLAGVSTETQYF | TGTGCCAGCAGTTTAGCAGGGGTCTCTACGGAGACCCAGTACTTC
TRBJ2-7 | - | TRBV28 | - | CASRRQDPYEQYF | TGTGCCAGCAGGCGACAGGACCCCTACGAGCAGTACTTC
TRBJ1-4 | - | TRBV6-5 | - | CASSSREANEKLFF | TGTGCCAGCAGCTCCAGGGAAGCTAATGAAAAACTGTTTTTT
TRBJ2-2 | - | TRBV18 | - | CASSPRPGPNTGELFF | TGTGCCAGCTCCCCCCGGCCGGGGCCGAACACCGGGGAGCTGTTTTTT
TRBJ1-4 | - | TRBV28 | TRBD1 | CASSWVQGRQGGTNEKLFF | TGTGCCAGCAGCTGGGTCCAAGGCCGACAGGGGGGTACTAATGAAAAACTGTTTTTT
TRBJ2-7 | - | TRBV18 | TRBD1 | CASSHTGQGGYEQYF | TGTGCCAGCTCACACACTGGACAGGGGGGATACGAGCAGTACTTC
TRBJ1-1 | - | TRBV5-1 | TRBD1 | CASSLAIRGPTEAFF | TGCGCCAGCAGCTTGGCCATCAGGGGGCCCACTGAAGCTTTCTTT
TRBJ2-2 | once | TRBV7-2 | TRBD2 | CASSLDGLAGNTGELFF | TGTGCCAGCAGCTTAGACGGCCTAGCGGGGAACACCGGGGAGCTGTTTTTT
TRBJ2-2 | - | TRBV5-1 | - | CASSFNNRNTGELFF | TGCGCCAGCAGCTTTAATAACCGGAACACCGGGGAGCTGTTTTTT
TRBJ1-5 | - | TRBV4-1 | - | CASSPTVHYSNQPQHF | TGCGCCAGCAGCCCGACAGTACATTATAGCAATCAGCCCCAGCATTTT
TRBJ1-2 | - | TRBV19 | - | CASSYTGTVNYGYTF | TGTGCCAGTAGTTATACCGGGACGGTGAACTATGGCTACACCTTC
TRBJ1-5 | once | TRBV15 | - | CATSRDILRGVQPQHF | TGTGCCACCAGCAGGGATATCCTCAGGGGCGTTCAGCCCCAGCATTTT
TRBJ1-3 | - | TRBV16 | - | CASSQENRRNTIYF | TGTGCCAGCAGCCAAGAAAACCGTAGAAACACCATATATTTT
TRBJ1-1 | - | TRBV20-1 | - | CSGQHTEAFF | TGCAGTGGACAGCACACTGAAGCTTTCTTT
TRBJ1-1 | - | TRBV29-1 | - | CSVRRDGAGNTEAFF | TGCAGCGTCCGACGAGACGGGGCAGGCAACACTGAAGCTTTCTTT
TRBJ2-1 | - | TRBV7-3 | - | CASSLWEGDEQFF | TGTGCCAGCAGCTTATGGGAAGGGGATGAGCAGTTCTTC
TRBJ1-1 | - | TRBV5-1 | - | CASSLEAQNTEAFF | TGCGCCAGCAGCTTGGAGGCACAGAACACTGAAGCTTTCTTT
TRBJ1-5 | - | TRBV19 | - | CASSTGTSGTNQPQHF | TGTGCCAGTAGTACAGGTACTTCAGGGACCAATCAGCCCCAGCATTTT
TRBJ1-2 | - | TRBV5-1 | - | CASSLDAGAYGYTF | TGCGCCAGCAGCTTGGATGCTGGGGCCTATGGCTACACCTTC
TRBJ1-1 | - | TRBV7-3 | - | CASSLFGQGLGGTEAFF | TGTGCCAGCAGCTTATTTGGTCAGGGCCTTGGGGGCACTGAAGCTTTCTTT
TRBJ2-5 | - | TRBV27 | - | CASRIGSWGETQYF | TGTGCCAGCAGGATTGGGAGCTGGGGAGAGACCCAGTACTTC
TRBJ2-1 | - | TRBV27 | TRBD2 | CASSYSLAGGSYNEQFF | TGTGCCAGCAGTTACTCGCTAGCGGGAGGCTCCTACAATGAGCAGTTCTTC
TRBJ2-5 | - | TRBV6-5 | TRBD2 | CASRLLAGVVRETQYF | TGTGCCAGCCGTTTGCTAGCGGGAGTCGTGAGAGAGACCCAGTACTTC
TRBJ1-3 | - | TRBV6-5 | TRBD1 | CASSWGQGTTGNTIYF | TGTGCCAGCAGTTGGGGACAGGGGACGACTGGAAACACCATATATTTT
TRBJ1-5 | - | TRBV19 | TRBD1 | CASSTRQGGQPQHF | TGTGCCAGTAGTACCCGACAGGGGGGTCAGCCCCAGCATTTT
TRBJ1-4 | - | TRBV6-5 | TRBD1 | CASSPGGGVEKLFF | TGTGCCAGCAGCCCCGGAGGGGGCGTTGAAAAACTGTTTTTT
TRBJ1-1 | - | TRBV18 | - | CASSPPSGFRTGAEAFF | TGTGCCAGCTCACCACCGTCAGGGTTCCGTACCGGGGCTGAAGCTTTCTTT
TRBJ2-4 | - | TRBV28 | TRBD1 | CASSTDRGGNIQYF | TGTGCCAGCAGTACAGACAGGGGGGGAAACATTCAGTACTTC
TRBJ1-5 | - | TRBV2 | TRBD1 | CASTLTVVTGGQPQHF | TGTGCCAGCACCTTGACAGTCGTTACAGGGGGACAGCCCCAGCATTTT